One sample yielded the 28 T cell receptor beta chains listed below, sequenced in a study of graft-versus-host responses after intestinal transplantation. Profiling relied on immunoSEQ multiplex PCR, and the TCRdb table lists in-frame clones only, not all of them. The sample includes some 23,000 clones, roughly 78% of them seen just once. These TCRs' antigens remain unknown. Sequences were derived from unstimulated CD8+ T cells sorted from spleen or lymph node cells, sampled before transplant. The receptors were gathered from a human donor who was the organ donor for an intestinal transplant.

V is TRBV19 and J is TRBJ2-5, with TRBD2 matching 7 bases. J lost 1 base, V lost 4 bases, and 6 bases had no gene match. This CDR3 has 15 amino acids. Germline loops: CDR1 LNHDA, CDR2 SQIVND (reference sequence). CDR3 sequence reads: CASSSLREFQETQYF. The CDR3 nucleotides are TGTGCCAGTAGTAGTTTGCGGGAGTTCCAAGAGACCCAGTACTTC. The variable domain in full, completed from reference TRBV19 and TRBJ2-5, reads DGGITQSPKYLFRKEGQNVTLSCEQNLNHDAMYWYRQDPGQGLRLIYYSQIVNDFQKGDIAEGYSVSREKKESFPLTVTSAQKNPTAFYLCASSSLREFQETQYFGPGTRLLVL.

As for this clone: At the DNA level, this CDR3 is encoded by other sequences in the same sample as well. The rearrangement uses TRBV19 and TRBJ2-7, with 11 bases that match TRBD1. This CDR3 is built from 15 residues. The germline CDR1 and CDR2 sequences are LNHDA and SQIVND (reference sequence). V lost 5 bases, J lost 0 bases, and 3 bases stayed unmatched. The CDR3 DNA reads TGTGCCAGTAGTTACGGGACAGGGGGCTCCTACGAGCAGTACTTC. Encoded protein: CASSYGTGGSYEQYF.

The chain joins TRBV15 to TRBJ2-1; a weak D match, TRBD2 (6 bases). This CDR3 contains 15 residues. CDR1 is LNHNV and CDR2 is YYDKDF in the germline V gene (reference sequence). V was pared by 3 bases and J by 2 bases, with 11 bases between. Written as DNA, the CDR3 is TGTGCCACCAGCAGTTTAGCGGCAACCTACAATGAGCAGTTCTTC. Encoded protein: CATSSLAATYNEQFF.

The sample holds one count of this clone. The rearrangement links TRBV19 to TRBJ2-1; D is perhaps TRBD2 (5 bases). This CDR3 has 11 amino acids. V dropped 5 bases and J dropped 7 bases, with 6 bases sitting between them. The germline gives CDR1 LNHDA, CDR2 SQIVND (reference sequence). For the CDR3, the DNA is TGTGCCAGTAGTCGAGGGAATGAGCAGTTCTTC. Translation: CASSRGNEQFF.

The rearrangement joins TRBV7-9 to TRBJ2-3, with TRBD2 matching 10 bases. Germline loops: CDR1 SEHNR, CDR2 FQNEAQ (reference sequence). J lost 2 bases, V lost 5 bases, and 4 bases had no gene match. CDR3 length: 15 amino acids. In DNA, the CDR3 is TGTGCCAGCAGCCGTCTAGCGGGGGCCACAGATACGCAGTATTTT. Translating it yields CASSRLAGATDTQYF. Complete variable domain (other parts from reference TRBV7-9 and TRBJ2-3): DTGVSQNPRHKITKRGQNVTFRCDPISEHNRLYWYRQTLGQGPEFLTYFQNEAQLEKSRLLSDRFSAERPKGSFSTLEIQRTEQGDSAMYLCASSRLAGATDTQYFGPGTRLTVL.

This chain's CDR3 is CASSPPGSYEQYF. The DNA for the CDR3 is TGTGCCAGCAGCCCCCCCGGCAGTTACGAGCAGTACTTC. The rearrangement joins TRBV7-9 to TRBJ2-7, with D uncertain. CDR1 and CDR2 (germline): SEHNR, FQNEAQ (reference sequence). This CDR3 is 13 amino acids long. V was cut by 5 bases and J by 4 bases, with 12 bases left in between.

The CDR3 spells CASSLESIYEQYF. The CDR3 DNA reads as TGTGCCAGCAGCTTAGAAAGCATTTACGAGCAGTACTTC. The J gene is TRBJ2-7, the V gene TRBV7-9; D is ambiguous. V was pared by 1 base and J by 4 bases, with 8 bases between. Germline assignment: CDR1 SEHNR and CDR2 FQNEAQ (reference sequence). CDR3 size: 13 residues.

This clone occurred a few times. The gene calls are TRBV27 and TRBJ2-5; 12 bases are shared with TRBD1. V lost 6 bases, J lost 4 bases, and 3 bases stayed unmatched. The CDR3 totals 14 residues. The germline V gene has CDR1 MNHEY and CDR2 SMNVEV (reference sequence). The CDR3 bases are TGTGCCAGCAGCCCGGGACAGGGGGCAGAGACCCAGTACTTC. Its translation: CASSPGQGAETQYF.

The rearrangement links TRBV29-1 to TRBJ1-2; D is uncertain. CDR3 length: 15 amino acids. Germline assignment: CDR1 SQVTM and CDR2 ANQGSEA. Trimming stripped 0 bases from V and 1 base from J, with 12 bases between. The CDR3 protein is CSVEDRRALNYGYTF. The DNA of the CDR3 is TGCAGCGTTGAAGATCGGAGGGCGCTTAACTATGGCTACACCTTC. The entire variable domain, with the rest obtained from reference TRBV29-1 and TRBJ1-2, is as follows: SAVISQKPSRDICQRGTSLTIQCQVDSQVTMMFWYRQQPGQSLTLIATANQGSEATYESGFVIDKFPISRPNLTFSTLTVSNMSPEDSSIYLCSVEDRRALNYGYTFGSGTRLTVV.

The chain uses TRBV20-1 and TRBJ1-1, with a possible D match to TRBD1 (6 bases). Trimming took off 1 base at V and 8 bases at J, with 8 bases between the two ends. The V gene's germline CDR1 is DFQATT and CDR2 SNEGSKA (reference sequence). This CDR3 comprises 11 residues. CDR3 coding DNA: TGCAGTGCTAGAGGGCAGGGGGAAGCTTTCTTT. This translates into CSARGQGEAFF.

The chain combines TRBV4-1 with TRBJ2-7, with 8 bases identical to TRBD1. V shed 1 base and J 5 bases; nucleotides not matched to a gene: 4. This CDR3 spans 14 amino acids. Per germline, CDR1 MGHRA and CDR2 YSYEKL. The CDR3 here is CASSQGRGRDEQYF. CDR3 coding DNA: TGCGCCAGCAGCCAAGGCAGGGGGCGCGACGAGCAGTACTTC.

This clone has only one observation. The chain has TRBV14 and TRBJ2-2; 14 positions agree with TRBD2. This CDR3 region has 20 residues. CDR1 is SGHDN, CDR2 FVKESK, per germline. Trimming removed 4 bases from V and 5 bases from J; junction bases left unmatched: 15. The CDR3 bases are TGTGCCAGCAGCCCACCCGGGACTAGCGGGAGCCCATGGGGGACCGGGGAGCTGTTTTTT. This codes for CASSPPGTSGSPWGTGELFF.

This chain connects TRBV4-3 to TRBJ2-5, with 7 bases aligning to TRBD2. V was pared by 0 bases and J by 1 base, with 5 bases of the junction left unmatched. CDR3 length equals 16 residues. CDR1 LGHNA and CDR2 YSLEER come from the germline V gene. CDR3 protein: CASSQELAVIQETQYF. In DNA form, the CDR3 reads TGCGCCAGCAGCCAAGAGCTAGCGGTGATCCAAGAGACCCAGTACTTC.

The chain joins TRBV5-6 to TRBJ1-2; D gene unclear. The germline CDR1 and CDR2 sequences are SGHDT and YYEEEE. The CDR3 runs to 13 residues. The germline V and J ends were trimmed by 4 bases and 8 bases, with 15 bases remaining between them. The CDR3 DNA reads as TGTGCCAGCAGCAGCGGGTTTAAAAGGGGCTACACCTTC. It codes for CASSSGFKRGYTF.

This clone was recorded only once. The chain joins TRBV28 to TRBJ2-1, with D maybe TRBD2 (6 bases). V was pared by 6 bases and J by 8 bases, with 14 bases between. Germline loops: CDR1 MDHEN, CDR2 SYDVKM. This CDR3 contains 13 residues. As DNA, the CDR3 is TGTGCCAGCAGCCCCGGGAGATACGATGAGCAGTTCTTC. Protein: CASSPGRYDEQFF.

J is TRBJ2-3 and V is TRBV7-8, with 7 bases fitting TRBD2. Germline V lookup: CDR1 SGHVS, CDR2 FQNEAQ. The CDR3 spans 14 residues. The junction had 2 bases not matched to a gene; V was cut back by 5 bases and J by 0 bases. The chain's CDR3 is CASSRSGSTDTQYF. CDR3 DNA sequence: TGTGCCAGCAGCCGTAGCGGGAGCACAGATACGCAGTATTTT.

The gene calls are TRBV27 and TRBJ2-1; perhaps D is TRBD1 or TRBD2 (5 bases each). V was pared by 3 bases and J by 5 bases, with 11 bases between. Germline V gene lookup returns CDR1 MNHEY and CDR2 SMNVEV (reference sequence). The CDR3 runs 14 residues. The CDR3 sequence: CASSFEGLHNEQFF. The CDR3 DNA follows: TGTGCCAGCAGTTTCGAGGGGCTGCACAATGAGCAGTTCTTC.

This rearrangement joins TRBV5-6 to TRBJ2-3; 13 nucleotides line up with TRBD2. Trimming at V came to 2 bases and at J to 4 bases, leaving 7 bases not matched to a gene. Germline V gene sequence: CDR1 SGHDT, CDR2 YYEEEE. This CDR3 region has 17 residues. This CDR3 reads CASSFPTSGRAPDTQYF. The CDR3 DNA is TGTGCCAGCAGCTTCCCTACTAGCGGGAGGGCCCCAGATACGCAGTATTTT.

This chain connects TRBV6-1 to TRBJ2-1; 9 nucleotides match TRBD2. J lost 7 bases, V lost 1 base, and 5 bases had no gene match. CDR1 is MNHNS, CDR2 SASEGT, per germline. The CDR3 spans 15 residues. CDR3 nucleotide sequence: TGTGCCAGCAGTGAAGGTGAGACTAGCGGTAATGAGCAGTTCTTC. It is translated as CASSEGETSGNEQFF.

The genes are TRBV4-3 and TRBJ1-1, with D possibly TRBD1 on 5 matching bases. The CDR3 has 16 residues. Germline V gives CDR1 LGHNA, CDR2 YSLEER. Trimming pared 0 bases from V and 2 bases from J, leaving 13 bases between. CDR3 residues: CASSQDSVGANTEAFF. CDR3 DNA: TGCGCCAGCAGCCAAGACTCGGTAGGGGCCAACACTGAAGCTTTCTTT.

This sequence joins TRBV19 and TRBJ2-1; 8 nucleotides agree with TRBD2. The CDR3 consists of 15 residues. Germline CDR1 is LNHDA and CDR2 is SQIVND (reference sequence). The V segment lost 5 bases and the J segment 6 bases; nucleotides outside the gene matches: 9. CDR3 residues: CASSDGTRSPNEQFF. CDR3 in DNA: TGTGCCAGTAGTGACGGGACTAGATCCCCCAATGAGCAGTTCTTC.

This rearrangement joins TRBV13 to TRBJ1-2, with no clear D. CDR3 size: 15 residues. V lost 1 base and J 2 bases, leaving 11 bases between the germline ends. CDR1 and CDR2 from the germline V gene are PRHDT and FYEKMQ (reference sequence). The CDR3 DNA follows: TGTGCCAGCAGCTTAGCGGGAGTGGGAAACTATGGCTACACCTTC. Protein: CASSLAGVGNYGYTF.

The chain links TRBV5-5 to TRBJ1-2; D unclear. Trimming removed 1 base at V and 4 bases at J, with 20 bases between. Germline CDR1 and CDR2: SGHKS and YYEKEE (reference sequence). CDR3 length: 17 amino acids. The CDR3 DNA reads as TGTGCCAGCAGCTTGCGTCGACCCCTGGGAGCCCCCTATGGCTACACCTTC. As protein: CASSLRRPLGAPYGYTF.

This sequence joins TRBV5-6 and TRBJ1-1; 7 bases are shared with TRBD1. The germline V gene encodes CDR1 SGHDT and CDR2 YYEEEE. Trimming cost V 2 bases and J 11 bases; bases outside gene matches: 9. The CDR3 runs 13 residues. This CDR3 reads CASSFGDSPDAFF. The CDR3 DNA sequence: TGTGCCAGCAGCTTTGGGGACAGTCCCGATGCTTTCTTT.

This chain links TRBV15 with TRBJ1-1; perhaps TRBD1 as D (5 bases). Germline V gene sequence: CDR1 LNHNV, CDR2 YYDKDF (reference sequence). The CDR3 is made up of 15 amino acids. The V and J ends lost 0 bases and 1 base respectively, with 9 bases between them. CDR3 DNA sequence: TGTGCCACCAGCAGAGATCGGGGCCGGAACACTGAAGCTTTCTTT. The encoded protein is CATSRDRGRNTEAFF. Full variable domain (outside the CDR3, taken from reference TRBV15 and TRBJ1-1): DAMVIQNPRYQVTQFGKPVTLSCSQTLNHNVMYWYQQKSSQAPKLLFHYYDKDFNNEADTPDNFQSRRPNTSFCFLDIRSPGLGDTAMYLCATSRDRGRNTEAFFGQGTRLTVV.

This sequence joins TRBV9 and TRBJ2-3, with 7 bases aligning to TRBD1. This CDR3 region has 16 residues. From germline, CDR1 is SGDLS and CDR2 YYNGEE. J lost 3 bases, V lost 4 bases, and 11 bases had no gene match. The CDR3 reads CASSTYRGKKTDTQYF. Here the CDR3 DNA reads TGTGCCAGCAGCACGTACAGGGGTAAGAAAACAGATACGCAGTATTTT.

CDR3 loop: CAHSLGLGSYEQYF. The CDR3 DNA sequence: TGTGCACATTCTCTCGGACTAGGAAGCTACGAGCAGTACTTC. J is TRBJ2-7 and V is TRBV30; 7 bases fit TRBD2. Germline loops: CDR1 GTSNPN, CDR2 SVGIG (reference sequence). The CDR3 extends over 14 amino acids.

This chain joins TRBV27 and TRBJ2-1; D is uncertain. Germline CDR1 MNHEY, CDR2 SMNVEV (reference sequence). The CDR3 is 14 amino acids. V was clipped by 5 bases and J by 2 bases, with 10 bases between them. The CDR3 is CASSLYDAYNEQFF. CDR3 DNA: TGTGCCAGCAGTCTATACGATGCCTACAATGAGCAGTTCTTC.